A single sample is the source of the 26 T cell receptor beta chains below, sequenced in a study of blood T cell repertoires in COVID-19. Clones were read by immunoSEQ multiplex PCR, and TCRdb kept only the in-frame ones, dropping some. The sample yields about 100,000 clones, about 77% seen once. The sequenced sample consisted of peripheral blood. The origin of the receptors is a man aged 65-85 years with active or convalescent COVID-19.

V gene TRBV29-1 combines with J gene TRBJ2-7, with D perhaps matching TRBD1 (6 bases). In germline, CDR1 is SQVTM, CDR2 ANQGSEA. The CDR3 spans 11 residues. Between the trimmed V and J ends, which lost 4 bases and 7 bases, there was a span of 11 bases. CDR3 DNA sequence: TGCAGCGTTGGTGGTCAGGGGGAGCAGTACTTC. It specifies CSVGGQGEQYF.

The sample holds many counts of this clone. J is TRBJ1-5 and V is TRBV5-1, with TRBD1 matching 7 bases. Looked up from germline, CDR1 is SGHRS and CDR2 is YFSETQ. V lost 2 bases and J lost 3; bases outside the gene matches: 5. This CDR3 comprises 15 residues. The CDR3 loop reads CASSFTGALNQPQHF. Written as DNA, the CDR3 is TGCGCCAGCAGCTTTACAGGGGCCCTCAATCAGCCCCAGCATTTT.

This rearrangement joins TRBV11-1 to TRBJ2-7; 9 bases map to TRBD1. V was clipped by 5 bases and J by 5 bases; unmatched bases: 4. The CDR3 sequence is 13 residues long. CDR1 and CDR2 (germline): SGHAT, FQDESV (reference sequence). CDR3 sequence reads: CASSRDRANEQYF. The CDR3 DNA sequence: TGTGCCAGCAGCCGGGACAGGGCCAACGAGCAGTACTTC.

A single count supports this clone. The chain links TRBV3-1 (or the pseudogene TRBV3-2) to TRBJ2-2; D may be TRBD2 (5 bases). V lost 1 base, J lost 5 bases, and 20 bases lay in between. The CDR3 is 18 residues long. Germline V gene sequence: CDR1 LGHDT, CDR2 YNNKEL (reference sequence). The CDR3 here is CASSQVWVEGGQTGELFF. CDR3 nucleotides: TGTGCCAGCAGCCAAGTTTGGGTTGAGGGCGGTCAAACCGGGGAGCTGTTTTTT.

The CDR3 loop reads CASSRTRGGKLFF. CDR3 nucleotide sequence: TGTGCCAGTAGTCGGACGCGGGGGGGAAAACTGTTTTTT. The gene calls are TRBV19 and TRBJ1-4; a weak D match, TRBD1 (5 bases). V was cut by 5 bases and J by 10 bases, with 14 bases left in between. The CDR3 runs to 13 residues. Germline lookup yields CDR1 LNHDA and CDR2 SQIVND (reference sequence).

This chain uses TRBV28 with TRBJ1-3; D is unclear. From germline, CDR1 is MDHEN and CDR2 SYDVKM. V was cut by 5 bases and J by 4 bases, with 9 bases left in between. CDR3 size: 13 residues. The CDR3 nucleotides are TGTGCCAGCAGTGGGCCTGGAGGAAACACCATATATTTT. Its protein is CASSGPGGNTIYF.

This chain connects TRBV10-1 to TRBJ2-7, with D unclear. Germline loops: CDR1 WNHNN, CDR2 SYGVQD (reference sequence). The CDR3 sequence is 14 residues long. Trimming cost V 3 bases and J 0 bases, with 9 bases left between them. For the CDR3, the DNA is TGCGCCAGCAGTGACCACAGCAGCTCCTACGAGCAGTACTTC. This gives the protein CASSDHSSSYEQYF.

The gene calls are TRBV12-5 and TRBJ1-2, with no clear D. Deletions cut 4 bases from V and 5 bases from J, with 8 bases between. The CDR3 spans 12 residues. Germline lookup yields CDR1 LGHNT and CDR2 FRNRAP. The CDR3 reads CASGSSGYGYTF. The CDR3 DNA is TGTGCTAGTGGTTCGTCGGGGTATGGCTACACCTTC.

V and J are TRBV18 and TRBJ2-1, with D maybe TRBD2 (6 bases). The CDR3 runs 16 residues. The germline CDR1 and CDR2 sequences are KGHSH and LQKENI. Trimming took off 6 bases at V and 5 bases at J, with 20 bases between the two ends. The CDR3 loop is CASSPVEGRGNNEQFF. CDR3 DNA sequence: TGTGCCAGCTCCCCCGTGGAGGGGCGCGGGAACAATGAGCAGTTCTTC. Filled out from reference TRBV18 and TRBJ2-1, the complete variable domain reads NAGVMQNPRHLVRRRGQEARLRCSPMKGHSHVYWYRQLPEEGLKFMVYLQKENIIDESGMPKERFSAEFPKEGPSILRIQQVVRGDSAAYFCASSPVEGRGNNEQFFGPGTRLTVL.

The chain couples TRBV14 to TRBJ2-1; D gene ambiguous. This CDR3 has 10 amino acids. Trimming shortened V by 1 base and J by 16 bases, and 8 bases separated the two germline ends. The germline CDR1 and CDR2 sequences are SGHDN and FVKESK. CDR3 in amino acids: CASSQGGRFF. CDR3 bases: TGTGCCAGCAGCCAAGGAGGCAGATTCTTC.

The CDR3: CASSIAPQQETQYF. The CDR3 nucleotides are TGTGCCAGTAGTATCGCGCCTCAACAAGAGACCCAGTACTTC. The chain joins TRBV19 to TRBJ2-5; D unresolved. V shed 3 bases and J shed 2 bases, with 10 bases lying between them. Germline-derived CDR1 and CDR2 are LNHDA and SQIVND (reference sequence). This CDR3 spans 14 amino acids. The full variable domain, its missing parts supplied by reference TRBV19 and TRBJ2-5, is DGGITQSPKYLFRKEGQNVTLSCEQNLNHDAMYWYRQDPGQGLRLIYYSQIVNDFQKGDIAEGYSVSREKKESFPLTVTSAQKNPTAFYLCASSIAPQQETQYFGPGTRLLVL.

J is TRBJ2-2 and V is TRBV20-1; 8 nucleotides line up with TRBD2. V was pared by 3 bases and J by 3 bases, with 12 bases of the junction left unmatched. CDR1 and CDR2 (germline): DFQATT, SNEGSKA (reference sequence). The CDR3 is 17 amino acids. In DNA, the CDR3 is TGCAGTGCTAGTCGAATAGCGGGGAGCACGGACACCGGGGAGCTGTTTTTT. It is translated as CSASRIAGSTDTGELFF.

The J gene is TRBJ2-2, the V gene TRBV10-3; TRBD2 matches at 9 bases. The germline gives CDR1 ENHRY, CDR2 SYGVKD. This CDR3 comprises 16 residues. Trimming cost V 6 bases and J 7 bases; bases outside gene matches: 12. CDR3 sequence reads: CAISPGLAARNGELFF. CDR3 bases: TGTGCCATCAGCCCGGGACTAGCCGCGAGAAACGGGGAGCTGTTTTTT.

In this sample, this clone turned up a few times. The chain is built from TRBV30 and TRBJ1-1; D gene unclear. CDR1 is GTSNPN, CDR2 SVGIG, per germline (reference sequence). V lost 3 bases to trimming and J lost 1 base, with 9 bases between them. This CDR3 comprises 13 residues. The CDR3 loop reads CAWRALGNTEAFF. CDR3 DNA sequence: TGTGCCTGGAGGGCCCTAGGGAACACTGAAGCTTTCTTT. The variable domain in full, completed from reference TRBV30 and TRBJ1-1, reads SQTIHQWPATLVQPVGSPLSLECTVEGTSNPNLYWYRQAAGRGLQLLFYSVGIGQISSEVPQNLSASRPQDRQFILSSKKLLLSDSGFYLCAWRALGNTEAFFGQGTRLTVV.

This clone turned up a few times. The chain recombines TRBV11-1 with TRBJ2-1; 7 nucleotides match TRBD2. This CDR3 has 16 amino acids. CDR1 is SGHAT, CDR2 FQDESV, per germline (reference sequence). The ends lost 4 bases at V and 6 bases at J; junction bases unmatched: 12. CDR3 amino acids: CASSSRGASGFNEQFF. CDR3 coding DNA: TGTGCCAGCAGCTCCCGAGGTGCTAGCGGTTTCAATGAGCAGTTCTTC.

The chain employs TRBV2 and TRBJ2-5; D is perhaps TRBD1 (5 bases). V dropped 0 bases and J dropped 5 bases, with 13 bases sitting between them. The CDR3 runs to 15 residues. Germline values: CDR1 SNHLY, CDR2 FYNNEI. CDR3 sequence: CASSEAIRGAETQYF. CDR3 sequence (DNA): TGTGCCAGCAGTGAAGCGATAAGGGGCGCGGAGACCCAGTACTTC.

The chain links TRBV13 to TRBJ2-7; 9 bases fit TRBD2. CDR3 length: 14 residues. CDR1 is PRHDT, CDR2 FYEKMQ, per germline (reference sequence). Trimming cost V 3 bases and J 6 bases; bases outside gene matches: 6. DNA of the CDR3: TGTGCCAGCAGCTTGCGGGGGGGATTCGGCGAGCAGTACTTC. Translating it yields CASSLRGGFGEQYF. Looking up the rest from reference TRBV13 and TRBJ2-7 gives the full variable domain: AAGVIQSPRHLIKEKRETATLKCYPIPRHDTVYWYQQGPGQDPQFLISFYEKMQSDKGSIPDRFSAQQFSDYHSELNMSSLELGDSALYFCASSLRGGFGEQYFGPGTRLTVT.

This clone was observed a single time. This chain joins TRBV6-2 or TRBV6-3 and TRBJ2-5, with 9 nucleotides matching TRBD2. The CDR3 is 18 residues long. In germline, CDR1 is MNHEY, CDR2 SVGEGT. Trimming at V came to 2 bases and at J to 4 bases, leaving 14 bases not matched to a gene. The DNA of the CDR3 is TGTGCCAGCAGTTACCTACGGGTTGAGCGGGAGGATGGAGAGACCCAGTACTTC. Translating it yields CASSYLRVEREDGETQYF.

A few counts support this clone. The chain recombines TRBV19 with TRBJ2-7; 7 bases match TRBD2. Per the germline V gene, CDR1 is LNHDA and CDR2 is SQIVND (reference sequence). Unmatched junction bases numbered 8, after V lost 5 bases and J lost 4 bases. This CDR3 spans 14 amino acids. The CDR3 loop reads CASSRPGGSYEQYF. The CDR3 nucleotides read TGTGCCAGTAGTCGGCCGGGCGGGAGTTACGAGCAGTACTTC.

The chain couples TRBV29-1 to TRBJ2-7; 8 positions match TRBD1. Germline assignment: CDR1 SQVTM and CDR2 ANQGSEA. This CDR3 is built from 14 residues. The J segment lost 6 bases and the V segment lost 4 bases, leaving 11 bases of the junction unmatched. CDR3 nucleotide sequence: TGCAGCGTTGGTTTAGACAGGGGAGGTGGCGAGCAGTACTTC. Translation: CSVGLDRGGGEQYF.

This clone appeared a few times. The chain combines TRBV24-1 with TRBJ2-3; D may be TRBD1 (6 bases). Germline V gene lookup returns CDR1 KGHDR and CDR2 SFDVKD. The CDR3 extends over 16 amino acids. V dropped 1 base and J dropped 2 bases, with 12 bases sitting between them. CDR3 sequence: CATSDLQGWDTDTQYF. The CDR3 DNA is TGTGCCACCAGTGATTTACAGGGATGGGACACAGATACGCAGTATTTT.

This clone appeared a few times. The V and J genes are TRBV7-2 and TRBJ2-1; 12 positions agree with TRBD2. Germline CDR1 and CDR2: SGHTA and FQGNSA. This CDR3 has 14 residues. V was pared by 8 bases and J by 8 bases, with 7 bases of the junction left unmatched. CDR3 DNA sequence: TGTGCCAGCGTACTAGCGGGAGGTTGGTATGAGCAGTTCTTC. Protein: CASVLAGGWYEQFF.

This chain connects TRBV6-5 to TRBJ2-3; weak D call: TRBD1 (6 bases). This CDR3 spans 13 amino acids. V lost 10 bases and J 0 bases, leaving 11 bases between the germline ends. Germline-derived CDR1 and CDR2 are MNHEY and SVGAGI. CDR3 bases: TGTGCCACCTTGGGACATAGCACAGATACGCAGTATTTT. Residues: CATLGHSTDTQYF.

This clone was counted only a few times. J is TRBJ2-7 and V is TRBV4-1; D is perhaps TRBD2 (5 bases). The V gene lost 8 bases and the J gene lost 0 bases, with 11 bases spanning the gap. This CDR3 is built from 13 residues. Germline CDR1 is MGHRA and CDR2 is YSYEKL. The CDR3 here is CASSRTLSYEQYF. In nucleotides, the CDR3 is TGCGCCAGCTCCCGGACTCTCTCCTACGAGCAGTACTTC.

The chain links TRBV6-5 to TRBJ1-2, with 10 bases lining up with TRBD1. Germline loops: CDR1 MNHEY, CDR2 SVGAGI. This CDR3 has 14 amino acids. The V and J ends lost 6 bases and 7 bases, in that order; junction bases with no gene match: 8. CDR3 DNA: TGTGCCAGCAGACAAACGACAGGGGGCTTTGGCTACACCTTC. Amino acids: CASRQTTGGFGYTF.

The chain carries TRBV7-2 and TRBJ2-4, with TRBD2 matching over 8 bases. Germline values: CDR1 SGHTA, CDR2 FQGNSA. The CDR3 covers 15 residues. V lost 4 bases, J lost 9 bases, and 11 bases stayed unmatched. CDR3 DNA sequence: TGTGCCAGCAGCTCCACTAGCGGTCGAAGCAGCATTCAGTACTTC. Translation: CASSSTSGRSSIQYF.